This T cell receptor (beta chain) was retrieved from a study of T cell responses to AZD1222 COVID-19 vaccine. The repertoire was sequenced with immunoSEQ multiplex PCR; TCRdb's copy has only in-frame clones and lacks some. The data contain some 120,000 clones, around 90% of them singletons. CDR3 size: 14 residues. V lost 6 bases, J lost 2 bases, and 7 bases stayed unmatched. Germline CDR1 reads MDHEN; CDR2 reads SYDVKM. The sample consisted of peripheral blood, taken on day 0 of AZD1222 vaccination. This chain joins TRBV28 and TRBJ2-7; TRBD1 agrees at 7 bases. This clonotype was obtained from an adult in good health. The CDR3 spells CASRQMDRTYEQYF. In nucleotides, the CDR3 is TGTGCCAGCAGACAGATGGACAGGACCTACGAGCAGTACTTC. Based on the CDR3 plus reference TRBV28 and TRBJ2-7, the full variable domain is DVKVTQSSRYLVKRTGEKVFLECVQDMDHENMFWYRQDPGLGLRLIYFSYDVKMKEKGDIPEGYSVSREKKERFSLILESASTNQTSMYLCASRQMDRTYEQYFGPGTRLTVT.